The 17 T cell receptor beta chains below were found in one sample sequenced in a study of T cells in localized non-small cell lung cancer. Generated by immunoSEQ multiplex PCR, the TCRdb table keeps only in-frame clones and is missing some. Here the sample spans approximately 83,000 clones, more than 75% being singletons. Here the sequenced sample was peripheral blood, taken before any cancer treatment. These TCRs come from a woman aged 35-70 years with stage I squamous cell lung carcinoma.

The rearrangement links TRBV2 to TRBJ2-2; 10 bases are a match to TRBD1. This CDR3 has 15 amino acids. Trimming removed 7 bases from V and 7 bases from J; junction bases left unmatched: 9. Germline V gives CDR1 SNHLY, CDR2 FYNNEI. The DNA of the CDR3 is TGTGCCAGCAAGACCGGGACAGGGGAGATCGGGGAGCTGTTTTTT. Residues: CASKTGTGEIGELFF.

CDR3 region: CAIRDSIQGNYGYTF. The DNA of the CDR3 is TGTGCCATCAGGGACTCAATTCAGGGGAACTATGGCTACACCTTC. The V call is TRBV10-3, the J call TRBJ1-2; weak D call: TRBD1 (6 bases). The CDR3 is 15 amino acids. Trimming took off 6 bases at V and 2 bases at J, with 16 bases between the two ends. Looked up from germline, CDR1 is ENHRY and CDR2 is SYGVKD.

V gene TRBV6-5 combines with J gene TRBJ2-7, with 10 bases aligning to TRBD1. J gave up 3 bases and V 6 bases, and 8 bases lay outside the gene matches. Germline V CDR1 and CDR2: MNHEY, SVGAGI. This CDR3 has 15 residues. The CDR3 DNA reads TGTGCCAGCAGCGGGACAGGGGAGACTGTCTACGAGCAGTACTTC. Translated: CASSGTGETVYEQYF.

V usage is TRBV7-2 and J usage is TRBJ1-5; no clear D gene. This CDR3 contains 13 residues. Trimming stripped 1 base from V and 6 bases from J, with 7 bases between. Germline V lookup: CDR1 SGHTA, CDR2 FQGNSA. CDR3 protein: CASSLEGFQPQHF. The CDR3 bases are TGTGCCAGCAGCTTAGAGGGATTTCAGCCCCAGCATTTT.

The chain employs TRBV30 and TRBJ1-6, with D hard to call. CDR3 size: 11 residues. Trimming stripped 4 bases from V and 11 bases from J, with 9 bases between. Looked up from germline, CDR1 is GTSNPN and CDR2 is SVGIG (reference sequence). The CDR3 spells CAWKAGTPLHF. The CDR3 DNA reads TGTGCCTGGAAAGCCGGGACACCCCTCCACTTT.

The V call is TRBV2, the J call TRBJ1-2; TRBD1 agrees at 7 bases. Germline V gene sequence: CDR1 SNHLY, CDR2 FYNNEI. The CDR3 covers 14 residues. The junction had 8 bases not matched to a gene; V was cut back by 3 bases and J by 7 bases. The CDR3 DNA reads TGTGCCAGCAGTGACATAGACAGGGATACTGGCTACACCTTC. It is translated as CASSDIDRDTGYTF.

The chain couples TRBV15 to TRBJ1-6, with D hard to call. CDR1 and CDR2 (germline): LNHNV, YYDKDF (reference sequence). The CDR3 loop spans 15 amino acids. V was cut by 0 bases and J by 9 bases, with 12 bases left in between. The CDR3 loop reads CATSRDTRTLSPLHF. The CDR3 DNA reads TGTGCCACCAGCAGAGATACGAGGACTCTTTCACCCCTCCACTTT.

This chain connects TRBV5-1 to TRBJ2-3; D is unclear. The germline V gene has CDR1 SGHRS and CDR2 YFSETQ. Deletions cut 0 bases from V and 2 bases from J, with 7 bases between. The CDR3 runs to 14 residues. The chain's CDR3 is CASSLETATDTQYF. CDR3 DNA: TGCGCCAGCAGCTTGGAGACGGCCACAGATACGCAGTATTTT.

The chain combines TRBV4-1 with TRBJ2-5, with a possible D match to TRBD2 (6 bases). The ends were cut back, 0 bases at V and 5 bases at J, with 13 bases in the middle. The CDR3 has 15 residues. Germline V gene data show CDR1 as MGHRA and CDR2 as YSYEKL. The CDR3 DNA follows: TGCGCCAGCAGCCAAGACTTTTCAGGGAGGGAGACCCAGTACTTC. Residues: CASSQDFSGRETQYF.

This clone was seen once. The chain uses TRBV6-6 and TRBJ1-2, with 8 bases fitting TRBD1. V shed 6 bases, J shed 4 bases, and the junction held 10 bases outside the gene matches. Germline V gene sequence: CDR1 MNHNY, CDR2 SVGAGI (reference sequence). The CDR3 sequence is 15 residues long. The CDR3 reads CASSLGTGSSYGYTF. The CDR3 DNA sequence: TGTGCCAGCAGCTTGGGGACAGGATCCTCCTATGGCTACACCTTC.

This sequence joins TRBV11-3 and TRBJ2-1, with D possibly matching TRBD2 (6 bases). The CDR3 length is 16 residues. Trimming cost V 1 base and J 2 bases, with 12 bases left between them. CDR1 and CDR2 (germline): SGHNT, YENEEA. CDR3 in DNA: TGTGCCAGCAGCTTAGGACGGGGACTGGCCTACAATGAGCAGTTCTTC. Protein: CASSLGRGLAYNEQFF.

This clone was seen more than once but under ten times. This chain uses TRBV30 with TRBJ1-2; D not resolved. This CDR3 is 12 amino acids long. V shed 3 bases and J shed 0 bases, with 5 bases lying between them. Germline-derived CDR1 and CDR2 are GTSNPN and SVGIG (reference sequence). The CDR3 nucleotides read TGTGCCTGGAGGGTGACTAACTATGGCTACACCTTC. Protein product: CAWRVTNYGYTF. The entire variable domain, with the rest obtained from reference TRBV30 and TRBJ1-2, is as follows: SQTIHQWPATLVQPVGSPLSLECTVEGTSNPNLYWYRQAAGRGLQLLFYSVGIGQISSEVPQNLSASRPQDRQFILSSKKLLLSDSGFYLCAWRVTNYGYTFGSGTRLTVV.

This chain joins TRBV25-1 and TRBJ2-7, with D possibly matching TRBD1 (5 bases). Germline values: CDR1 MGHDK, CDR2 SYGVNS. V gave up 5 bases and J gave up 4 bases, with 12 bases separating them. This CDR3 spans 13 amino acids. CDR3: CASSKPGWYEQYF. CDR3 DNA sequence: TGTGCCAGCAGTAAACCAGGGTGGTACGAGCAGTACTTC.

This rearrangement joins TRBV7-2 to TRBJ2-7; D may match TRBD1 or TRBD2 (5 bases each). With 4 bases removed from V and 6 bases from J, the gap between germline ends came to 13 bases. Germline loops: CDR1 SGHTA, CDR2 FQGNSA. This CDR3 region has 13 residues. The CDR3 DNA follows: TGTGCCAGCAGCTCGGGACCATCCAGCGAGCAGTACTTC. This codes for CASSSGPSSEQYF.

This chain connects TRBV4-1 to TRBJ2-5; D could derive from TRBD1 or TRBD2 (6 bases each). The CDR3 totals 14 residues. Trimming took 2 bases from V and 5 from J, leaving 12 bases between them. Germline V gene data show CDR1 as MGHRA and CDR2 as YSYEKL. DNA of the CDR3: TGCGCCAGCAGCCAAACGGGGGCCAAGGAGACCCAGTACTTC. Amino acids: CASSQTGAKETQYF.

J is TRBJ2-1 and V is TRBV5-1, with 10 bases aligning to TRBD2. Germline loops: CDR1 SGHRS, CDR2 YFSETQ. With 4 bases clipped from V and 5 bases from J, the junction kept 6 bases outside the gene matches. The CDR3 runs to 15 residues. CDR3 amino acids: CASSKSGGANNEQFF. The CDR3 DNA sequence: TGCGCCAGCAGCAAAAGCGGGGGGGCCAACAATGAGCAGTTCTTC.

The chain has TRBV21-1 and TRBJ2-3; TRBD1, the D gene given by the table, was not confirmed from the DNA. TRBV21-1 is recorded as a pseudogene. There are 18 residues in the CDR3. DNA for the CDR3: TGTGCCAGCAGCAAAGATCAGGGGGACAGCCAACCCACAGATACGCAGTATTTT. Encoded protein: CASSKDQGDSQPTDTQYF.